This T cell receptor (beta chain) was documented in a study of blood T cell repertoires in COVID-19. Whole-study context: Sites in the United States, Italy and Spain provided acute and convalescent COVID-19 samples.

This clone has only one observation. The CDR3 runs to 16 residues. The V gene lost 0 bases and the J gene lost 2 bases, with 13 bases spanning the gap. Germline CDR1 is SGDLS and CDR2 is YYNGEE. In assigning cohorts, the study relied on participant-reported clinical history. Here immunoSEQ multiplex PCR was the method, and the copy in TCRdb shows in-frame clones only, minus some. The sample yields around 260,000 clones, 80% to 90% seen once. V gene TRBV9 combines with J gene TRBJ2-3; weak D call: TRBD2 (5 bases). This receptor was taken from a woman in her twenties or thirties who had recovered from COVID-19. Sequenced: PBMCs or T cells enriched from blood (not recorded which). In DNA, the CDR3 is TGTGCCAGCAGCGTAGGTATGGACTCTTTCACAGATACGCAGTATTTT. Its protein is CASSVGMDSFTDTQYF.